This T cell receptor (beta chain) was captured in a study of T-cell memory formation after mild COVID-19. At the level of the study: TCR clusters largely stayed donor specific.

Findings and caveats of the study: CD4+ contracting clones lay mainly in CM and EM, CD8+ ones in EMRA.

TCRdb re-derived calls from the 5' RACE reads in MiXCR, one entry per CDR3 protein. Altogether hundreds of thousands of distinct CDR3 sequences are present, around a fifth being singletons, with the ten largest covering about 21%. The sample holds many counts of this clonotype. Its antigen is unknown. At one end, the junction sequence differs from germline, possibly due to a read error. The CDR3 has 12 residues. Sample: PBMCs or a T cell subset sorted from them (not recorded which). The chain employs TRBV12-3 or TRBV12-4 and TRBJ2-7, with a possible D match to TRBD2 (6 bases). The TCR sequence derives from a man in his late teens or twenties who had mild COVID-19 (a few samples of this study predate the infection). Cell type and time point are not known. The CDR3 loop is CASSQWTTEPSF. In nucleotides, the CDR3 is TGTGCCAGCAGTCAGTGGACTACCGAGCCGAGCTTC.